The text below deals with one T cell receptor beta chain. Its antigen is not known. This sample stems from a study of T-cell memory formation after mild COVID-19. Study-level background: TCR clusters were largely donor specific. Findings and limits, study-wide: Second-wave clones peaking on day 37 lacked confirmed SARS-CoV-2 specificity.

TCRdb itself ran the 5' RACE reads through MiXCR, one entry per CDR3 protein. The sample records a few hundred thousand distinct CDR3 sequences, under 15% being singletons. The CDR3 runs to 15 residues. V lost 3 bases to trimming and J lost 3 bases; unmatched junction nucleotides: 7. CDR1 and CDR2 (germline): MNHEY, SVGAGI. Sample: PBMCs or a T cell subset sorted from them (not recorded which). This sequence originates from a man in his late teens or twenties who had mild COVID-19 (a few samples of this study predate the infection). Cell type and time point are not known. The chain is built from TRBV6-5 and TRBJ2-5; 7 positions agree with TRBD2. For the CDR3, the DNA is TGTGCCAGCAGTTATCGACTAGCACAGAAAGAGACCCAGTACTTC. Translating it yields CASSYRLAQKETQYF.